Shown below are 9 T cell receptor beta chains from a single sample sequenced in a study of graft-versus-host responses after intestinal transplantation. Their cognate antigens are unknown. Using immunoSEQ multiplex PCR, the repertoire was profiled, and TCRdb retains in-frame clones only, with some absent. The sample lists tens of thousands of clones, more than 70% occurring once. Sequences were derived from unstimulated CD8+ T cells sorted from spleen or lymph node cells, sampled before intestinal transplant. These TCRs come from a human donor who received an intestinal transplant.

CDR3 bases: TGCAGCGTTGTCGACAGCGGGAGCTCCTACGAGCAGTACTTC. Its translation is CSVVDSGSSYEQYF. This rearrangement joins TRBV29-1 to TRBJ2-7; 8 positions match TRBD2. CDR1 and CDR2 (germline): SQVTM, ANQGSEA. After removal of 4 bases from V and 0 bases from J, the junction contained 5 bases not matched to a gene. CDR3 length: 14 amino acids.

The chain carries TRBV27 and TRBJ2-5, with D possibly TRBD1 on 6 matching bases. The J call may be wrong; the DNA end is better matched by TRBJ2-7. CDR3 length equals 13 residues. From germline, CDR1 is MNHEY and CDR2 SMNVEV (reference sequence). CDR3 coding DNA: TGTGCCAGCGCCCGGACAGCTGAGGACGAGCAGTACTTC. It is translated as CASARTAEDEQYF.

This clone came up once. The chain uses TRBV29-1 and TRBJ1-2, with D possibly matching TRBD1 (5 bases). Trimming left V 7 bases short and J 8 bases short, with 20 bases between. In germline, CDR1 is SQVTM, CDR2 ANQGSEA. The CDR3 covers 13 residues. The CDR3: CSAPGPGLSGYTF. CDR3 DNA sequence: TGCAGCGCCCCAGGGCCGGGTCTATCGGGCTACACCTTC.

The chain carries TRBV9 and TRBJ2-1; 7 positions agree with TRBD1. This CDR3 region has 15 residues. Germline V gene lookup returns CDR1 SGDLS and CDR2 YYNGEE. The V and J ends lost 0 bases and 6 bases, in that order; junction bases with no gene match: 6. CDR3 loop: CASSVGMTGCNEQFF. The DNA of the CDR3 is TGTGCCAGCAGCGTAGGTATGACAGGGTGCAATGAGCAGTTCTTC.

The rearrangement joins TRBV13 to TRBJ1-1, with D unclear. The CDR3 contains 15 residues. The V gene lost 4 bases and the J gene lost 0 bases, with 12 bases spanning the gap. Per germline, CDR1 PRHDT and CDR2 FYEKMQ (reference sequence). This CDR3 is CASSSRGALNTEAFF. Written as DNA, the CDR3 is TGTGCCAGCAGCTCGCGGGGAGCGCTGAACACTGAAGCTTTCTTT.

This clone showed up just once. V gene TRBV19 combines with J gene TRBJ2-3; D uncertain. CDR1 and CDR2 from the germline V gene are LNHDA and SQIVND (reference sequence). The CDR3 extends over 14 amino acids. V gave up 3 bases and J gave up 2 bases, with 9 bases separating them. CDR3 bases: TGTGCCAGTAGTATCGAACAGCCCACAGATACGCAGTATTTT. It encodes CASSIEQPTDTQYF. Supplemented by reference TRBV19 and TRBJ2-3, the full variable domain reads DGGITQSPKYLFRKEGQNVTLSCEQNLNHDAMYWYRQDPGQGLRLIYYSQIVNDFQKGDIAEGYSVSREKKESFPLTVTSAQKNPTAFYLCASSIEQPTDTQYFGPGTRLTVL.

CDR3 DNA: TGTGCCAGCAGCTTCCCTCCGGGAGGAGGAAACACCATATATTTT. Translation gives CASSFPPGGGNTIYF. The chain recombines TRBV7-9 with TRBJ1-3; D remains ambiguous. The CDR3 sequence is 15 residues long. Trimming shortened V by 3 bases and J by 4 bases, and 13 bases separated the two germline ends. Per the germline V gene, CDR1 is SEHNR and CDR2 is FQNEAQ (reference sequence).

The CDR3 reads CASSEHRGGNQPQHF. The CDR3 bases are TGTGCCAGCAGTGAACATCGGGGAGGCAATCAGCCCCAGCATTTT. The chain couples TRBV6-1 to TRBJ1-5; D gene ambiguous. CDR1 is MNHNS, CDR2 SASEGT, per germline. The V end lost 2 bases, the J end lost 2 bases, and 10 bases lay between the germline ends. This CDR3 region has 15 residues.

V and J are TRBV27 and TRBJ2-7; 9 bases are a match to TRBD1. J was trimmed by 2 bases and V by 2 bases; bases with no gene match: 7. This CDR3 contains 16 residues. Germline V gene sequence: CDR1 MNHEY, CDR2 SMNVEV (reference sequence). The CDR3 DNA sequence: TGTGCCAGCAGTTTAGTGGCCGGGACAGGGACCTACGAGCAGTACTTC. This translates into CASSLVAGTGTYEQYF.